The table lists the clone carrying this T cell receptor beta chain with many counts. Its antigen is undetermined. Amplification yielded TCR beta CDR3 regions, with RNA transcripts as the source. The TCR CDR3 first-round RT-PCR relied on the HTBI primer set. One entry per CDR3 protein results from TCRdb running MiXCR on the multiplex PCR reads. The sample includes some 270,000 distinct CDR3 sequences, roughly 13% of them seen just once. This record comes from a study of T cells in Graves' hyperthyroidism and ophthalmopathy. The V end lost 6 bases, the J end lost 6 bases, and 12 bases lay between the germline ends. Germline values: CDR1 MNHEY, CDR2 SVGEGT. This CDR3 is built from 13 residues. Whole-study findings and limits: A 13 V-J model separated ophthalmopathy from stable hyperthyroidism.

The sample taken for sequencing was blood. The origin of this receptor is a woman aged 40 to 55 with Graves' hyperthyroidism. The chain couples TRBV6-2 or TRBV6-3 to TRBJ1-5; unclear D gene. For the CDR3, the DNA is TGTGCCAGCAGACATACCCTTGGTCAGCCCCAGCATTTT. The encoded protein is CASRHTLGQPQHF.